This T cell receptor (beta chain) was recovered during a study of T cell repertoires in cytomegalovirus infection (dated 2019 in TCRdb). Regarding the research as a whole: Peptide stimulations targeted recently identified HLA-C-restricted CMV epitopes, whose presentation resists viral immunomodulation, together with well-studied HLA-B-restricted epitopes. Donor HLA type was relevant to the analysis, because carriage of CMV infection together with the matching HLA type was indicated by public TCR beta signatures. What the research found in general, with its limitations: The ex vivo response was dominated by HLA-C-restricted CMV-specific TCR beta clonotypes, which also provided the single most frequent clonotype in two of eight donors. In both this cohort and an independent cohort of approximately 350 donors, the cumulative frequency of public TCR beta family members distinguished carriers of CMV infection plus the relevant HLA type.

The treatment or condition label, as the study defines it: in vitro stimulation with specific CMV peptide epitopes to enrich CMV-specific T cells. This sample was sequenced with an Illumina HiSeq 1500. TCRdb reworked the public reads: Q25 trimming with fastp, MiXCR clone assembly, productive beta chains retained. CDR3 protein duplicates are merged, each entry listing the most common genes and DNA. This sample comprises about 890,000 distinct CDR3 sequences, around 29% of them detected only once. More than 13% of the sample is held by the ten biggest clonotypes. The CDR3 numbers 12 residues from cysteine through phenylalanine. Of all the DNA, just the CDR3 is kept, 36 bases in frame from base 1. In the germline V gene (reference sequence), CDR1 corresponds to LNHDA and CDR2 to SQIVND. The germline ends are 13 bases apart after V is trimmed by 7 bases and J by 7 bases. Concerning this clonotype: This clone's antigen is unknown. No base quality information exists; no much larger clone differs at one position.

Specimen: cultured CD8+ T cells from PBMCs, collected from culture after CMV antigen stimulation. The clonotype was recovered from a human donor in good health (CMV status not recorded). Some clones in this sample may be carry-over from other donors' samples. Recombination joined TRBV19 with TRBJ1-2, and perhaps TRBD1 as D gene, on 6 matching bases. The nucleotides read TGTGCCAGTAACGCGGGGGCCGGTGGCTACACCTTC. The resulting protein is CASNAGAGGYTF.